These 24 T cell receptor beta chains were sequenced from one sample in a study of blood T cell repertoires in COVID-19. This table comes from immunoSEQ multiplex PCR, and its TCRdb copy is limited to in-frame clones, with some not included. The repertoire consists of hundreds of thousands of clones, with about 88% occurring once and the leading ten covering roughly 14%. Sequencing used peripheral blood. The receptors were sampled from a woman in her 70s with COVID-19, enrolled during active disease.

The gene calls are TRBV2 and TRBJ2-4, with TRBD2 identical over 11 bases. Germline assignment: CDR1 SNHLY and CDR2 FYNNEI. Losses at the gene ends were 8 bases for V and 0 bases for J; bases not matched to a gene: 9. The CDR3 consists of 17 residues. The DNA of the CDR3 is TGTGCCAGCCGTCAATTAGCGGGGGGGCTAGCCAAAAACATTCAGTACTTC. It translates to CASRQLAGGLAKNIQYF. Full variable domain (outside the CDR3, taken from reference TRBV2 and TRBJ2-4): EPEVTQTPSHQVTQMGQEVILRCVPISNHLYFYWYRQILGQKVEFLVSFYNNEISEKSEIFDDQFSVERPDGSNFTLKIRSTKLEDSAMYFCASRQLAGGLAKNIQYFGAGTRLSVL.

This rearrangement joins TRBV20-1 to TRBJ2-1; 10 bases line up with TRBD2. Unmatched junction bases numbered 8, after V lost 3 bases and J lost 0 bases. The V gene's germline CDR1 is DFQATT and CDR2 SNEGSKA (reference sequence). The CDR3 is made up of 17 amino acids. The CDR3 sequence: CSASRAGGKSSYNEQFF. The CDR3 DNA sequence: TGCAGTGCTAGTAGAGCGGGGGGGAAGAGCTCCTACAATGAGCAGTTCTTC.

The V call is TRBV11-2, the J call TRBJ2-1, with 7 bases lining up with TRBD2. Per germline, CDR1 SGHAT and CDR2 FQNNGV. The CDR3 contains 15 residues. J gave up 7 bases and V 5 bases, and 11 bases lay outside the gene matches. The CDR3, as DNA: TGTGCCAGCAGCGGCGGGCGGGGGTCCCTTAATGAGCAGTTCTTC. It codes for CASSGGRGSLNEQFF.

The chain carries TRBV11-2 and TRBJ2-5; D gene uncertain. CDR3 size: 11 residues. The germline V and J ends were trimmed by 4 bases and 5 bases, with 5 bases remaining between them. CDR1 is SGHAT, CDR2 FQNNGV, per germline. The CDR3 sequence is CASSSVETQYF. The CDR3 DNA reads as TGTGCCAGCAGCTCTGTGGAGACCCAGTACTTC.

The chain links TRBV5-1 to TRBJ1-4, with D possibly matching TRBD1 (6 bases). Trimming stripped 0 bases from V and 3 bases from J, with 9 bases between. CDR1 is SGHRS and CDR2 is YFSETQ in the germline V gene. The CDR3 runs 15 residues. CDR3 amino acids: CASSLEGGSNEKLFF. CDR3 bases: TGCGCCAGCAGCTTGGAAGGGGGTTCTAATGAAAAACTGTTTTTT.

The chain carries TRBV5-1 and TRBJ2-7, with a tentative D call TRBD2 (6 bases). The CDR3 contains 16 residues. Per the germline V gene, CDR1 is SGHRS and CDR2 is YFSETQ. V lost 4 bases and J 4 bases, leaving 21 bases between the germline ends. CDR3 DNA: TGCGCCAGCAGCCCGGAGGGCCTTGTGGGGACTTACGAGCAGTACTTC. Translation gives CASSPEGLVGTYEQYF. Full variable domain (remainder filled in from reference TRBV5-1 and TRBJ2-7): KAGVTQTPRYLIKTRGQQVTLSCSPISGHRSVSWYQQTPGQGLQFLFEYFSETQRNKGNFPGRFSGRQFSNSRSEMNVSTLELGDSALYLCASSPEGLVGTYEQYFGPGTRLTVT.

This chain joins TRBV5-1 and TRBJ1-2, with TRBD1 matching over 11 bases. This CDR3 comprises 17 residues. Trimming removed 0 bases from V and 1 base from J; junction bases left unmatched: 5. CDR1 is SGHRS and CDR2 is YFSETQ in the germline V gene. The CDR3 nucleotides read TGCGCCAGCAGCTTGGATTGGACAGGGGGCAGTAACTATGGCTACACCTTC. This translates into CASSLDWTGGSNYGYTF.

The chain has TRBV10-3 and TRBJ2-1, with 12 bases that match TRBD2. After removal of 0 bases from V and 11 bases from J, the junction contained 5 bases not matched to a gene. The CDR3 totals 15 residues. The V gene's germline CDR1 is ENHRY and CDR2 SYGVKD. Written as DNA, the CDR3 is TGTGCCATCAGTGAGTCTCCTAGCGGGGGGGCGCAGCAGTTCTTC. It translates to CAISESPSGGAQQFF.

The J gene is TRBJ1-2, the V gene TRBV29-1, with D possibly being TRBD1 (5 bases). This CDR3 comprises 13 residues. CDR1 SQVTM and CDR2 ANQGSEA come from the germline V gene. V was pared by 7 bases and J by 7 bases, with 19 bases between. CDR3 nucleotide sequence: TGCAGCGGTTACCCCGACCGCGGGGGTGGCTACACCTTC. Encoded protein: CSGYPDRGGGYTF. Full variable domain (remainder filled in from reference TRBV29-1 and TRBJ1-2): SAVISQKPSRDICQRGTSLTIQCQVDSQVTMMFWYRQQPGQSLTLIATANQGSEATYESGFVIDKFPISRPNLTFSTLTVSNMSPEDSSIYLCSGYPDRGGGYTFGSGTRLTVV.

This chain links TRBV2 with TRBJ1-1, with a weak D call TRBD1 (6 bases). Trimming shortened V by 6 bases and J by 8 bases, and 10 bases separated the two germline ends. Germline V gives CDR1 SNHLY, CDR2 FYNNEI. CDR3 length equals 11 residues. CDR3 DNA: TGTGCCAGCAGCGTAGACAGGGAAGCTTTCTTT. Protein product: CASSVDREAFF.

The rearrangement links TRBV19 to TRBJ1-5; perhaps TRBD1 as D (6 bases). The V end was cut by 6 bases, the J end by 3 bases, with 12 bases between. This CDR3 region has 14 residues. Germline CDR1 and CDR2: LNHDA and SQIVND (reference sequence). This CDR3 is CASSPDRPNQPQHF. As DNA, the CDR3 is TGTGCCAGTAGCCCGGACAGACCCAATCAGCCCCAGCATTTT.

This clone was observed a few times. The chain is built from TRBV28 and TRBJ1-2; 11 bases match TRBD1. Germline trimming cut 8 bases from V and 7 bases from J; bases unmatched to any gene: 9. The CDR3 runs 14 residues. CDR1 is MDHEN and CDR2 is SYDVKM in the germline V gene. As DNA, the CDR3 is TGTGCCAGCTTACCTGGGGGACAGGGGGTTGGCTACACCTTC. Amino acid sequence: CASLPGGQGVGYTF.

V and J are TRBV4-1 and TRBJ1-1; D is perhaps TRBD1 (5 bases). The germline V and J ends were trimmed by 5 bases and 7 bases, with 11 bases remaining between them. This CDR3 has 12 amino acids. Per germline, CDR1 MGHRA and CDR2 YSYEKL. DNA for the CDR3: TGCGCCAGCAGCGGAAGGGGTAATGAAGCTTTCTTT. As protein: CASSGRGNEAFF.

The rearrangement joins TRBV3-1 (or the pseudogene TRBV3-2) to TRBJ2-3; 9 bases map to TRBD2. Trimming at V came to 1 base and at J to 8 bases, leaving 7 bases not matched to a gene. The CDR3 is made up of 15 amino acids. Germline V CDR1 and CDR2: LGHDT, YNNKEL (reference sequence). CDR3 loop: CASSQGLAGEGTQYF. Written as DNA, the CDR3 is TGTGCCAGCAGCCAAGGTTTAGCGGGGGAAGGTACGCAGTATTTT.

The chain carries TRBV4-3 and TRBJ2-4, with 10 bases aligning to TRBD2. V was pared by 5 bases and J by 4 bases, with 5 bases of the junction left unmatched. Germline V gene data show CDR1 as LGHNA and CDR2 as YSLEER. The CDR3 runs 15 residues. The CDR3 region is CASSFRTSGKNIQYF. In nucleotides, the CDR3 is TGCGCCAGCAGCTTTCGGACTAGCGGTAAAAACATTCAGTACTTC.

This clone has just one count. This rearrangement joins TRBV5-6 to TRBJ1-2, with a tentative D call TRBD1 (6 bases). V lost 0 bases, J lost 2 bases, and 11 bases lay in between. The CDR3 runs 15 residues. Germline-derived CDR1 and CDR2 are SGHDT and YYEEEE. The chain's CDR3 is CASSLGAGVNYGYTF. CDR3 DNA sequence: TGTGCCAGCAGCTTGGGTGCAGGGGTAAACTATGGCTACACCTTC.

The V gene is TRBV12-3 or TRBV12-4, the J gene TRBJ2-1; D is perhaps TRBD1 (6 bases). V was shortened by 7 bases and J by 7 bases, with 11 bases between the two germline ends. This CDR3 region has 12 residues. In DNA, the CDR3 is TGTGCCAGCATCTCAAGGGGGAATGAGCAGTTCTTC. Amino acids: CASISRGNEQFF.

V usage is TRBV5-1 and J usage is TRBJ2-4; TRBD2 agrees at 13 bases. The V and J ends lost 7 bases and 0 bases, in that order; junction bases with no gene match: 10. The CDR3 spans 18 residues. Germline V gene data show CDR1 as SGHRS and CDR2 as YFSETQ. The CDR3 sequence is CASEGGTSGDIAKNIQYF. CDR3 sequence (DNA): TGCGCCAGCGAAGGGGGGACTAGCGGGGACATAGCCAAAAACATTCAGTACTTC.

The rearrangement joins TRBV12-3 or TRBV12-4 to TRBJ1-2; 7 nucleotides match TRBD1. V was pared by 6 bases and J by 5 bases, with 3 bases of the junction left unmatched. There are 12 residues in the CDR3. CDR3 in DNA: TGTGCCAGCAGGACAGGGTTTTATGGCTACACCTTC. Its translation is CASRTGFYGYTF.

The CDR3 DNA sequence: TGCGCCAGCAGCCAAGGCAGGGGGGACGGACGGGGTGAGCAGTTCTTC. Amino acid sequence: CASSQGRGDGRGEQFF. The V and J genes are TRBV4-1 and TRBJ2-1, with D tentatively TRBD1 (7 bases). V dropped 1 base and J dropped 9 bases, with 19 bases sitting between them. The CDR3 loop spans 16 amino acids. The germline V gene has CDR1 MGHRA and CDR2 YSYEKL.

V gene TRBV21-1 combines with J gene TRBJ1-5. TRBV21-1 is reported as a pseudogene. The CDR3 is 12 amino acids. This chain's CDR3 is CASRSLGEPQHF. The DNA of the CDR3 is TGTGCCAGCCGAAGCCTCGGGGAGCCCCAGCATTTT.

The V call is TRBV27, the J call TRBJ1-1, with D perhaps TRBD1 (6 bases). The CDR3 is 15 amino acids. V shed 5 bases and J shed 1 base, with 14 bases lying between them. The germline gives CDR1 MNHEY, CDR2 SMNVEV (reference sequence). DNA of the CDR3: TGTGCCAGCAGTCTCACAGGGCTGGGGAACACTGAAGCTTTCTTT. Its translation is CASSLTGLGNTEAFF.

This chain connects TRBV29-1 to TRBJ2-1; tentative D call: TRBD1 (5 bases). Germline CDR1 is SQVTM and CDR2 is ANQGSEA. The V end was cut by 2 bases, the J end by 5 bases, with 13 bases between. The CDR3 is 14 amino acids. The DNA for the CDR3 is TGCAGCGTTGAAAGGCAGGGTGGGAACAATGAGCAGTTCTTC. This sequence encodes CSVERQGGNNEQFF.

CDR3 residues: CASSPGNNEQYF. The DNA for the CDR3 is TGTGCCAGCTCCCCCGGTAATAACGAGCAGTACTTC. The V and J genes are TRBV18 and TRBJ2-7; D remains unclear. Deletions cut 6 bases from V and 5 bases from J, with 11 bases between. The CDR3 sequence is 12 residues long. Germline assignment: CDR1 KGHSH and CDR2 LQKENI.